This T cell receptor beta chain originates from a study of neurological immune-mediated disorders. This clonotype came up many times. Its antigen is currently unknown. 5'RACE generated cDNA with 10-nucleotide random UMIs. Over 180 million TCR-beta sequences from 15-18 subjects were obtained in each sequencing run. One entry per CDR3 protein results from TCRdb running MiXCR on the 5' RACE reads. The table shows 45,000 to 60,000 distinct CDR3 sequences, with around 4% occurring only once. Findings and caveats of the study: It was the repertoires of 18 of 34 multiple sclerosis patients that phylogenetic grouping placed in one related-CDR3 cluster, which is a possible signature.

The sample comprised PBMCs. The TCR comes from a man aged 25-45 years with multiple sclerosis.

CDR3 DNA sequence: TGTGCCAGCAGCTTAAAAGAGACAGGGAGAATGGAGCAGTTCTTC. This codes for CASSLKETGRMEQFF. This chain joins TRBV7-9 and TRBJ2-1; TRBD1 agrees at 7 bases. From germline, CDR1 is SEHNR and CDR2 FQNEAQ (reference sequence). V was clipped by 2 bases and J by 10 bases; unmatched bases: 11. The CDR3 consists of 15 residues. The full variable domain, rest sourced from reference TRBV7-9 and TRBJ2-1, is DTGVSQNPRHKITKRGQNVTFRCDPISEHNRLYWYRQTLGQGPEFLTYFQNEAQLEKSRLLSDRFSAERPKGSFSTLEIQRTEQGDSAMYLCASSLKETGRMEQFFGPGTRLTVL.